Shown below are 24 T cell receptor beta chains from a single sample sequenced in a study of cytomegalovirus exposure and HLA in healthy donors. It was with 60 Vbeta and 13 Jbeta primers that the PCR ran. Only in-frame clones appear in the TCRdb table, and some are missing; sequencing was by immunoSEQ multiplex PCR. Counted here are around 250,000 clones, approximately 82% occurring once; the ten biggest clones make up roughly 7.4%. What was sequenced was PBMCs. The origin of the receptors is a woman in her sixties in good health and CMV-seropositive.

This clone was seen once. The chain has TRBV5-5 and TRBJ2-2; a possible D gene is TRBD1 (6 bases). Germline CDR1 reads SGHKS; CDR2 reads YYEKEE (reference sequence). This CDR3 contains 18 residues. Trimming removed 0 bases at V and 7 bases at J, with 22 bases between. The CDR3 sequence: CASSLASSNRAQGGELFF. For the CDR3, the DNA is TGTGCCAGCAGCTTGGCTTCCTCAAACAGAGCACAGGGCGGGGAGCTGTTTTTT.

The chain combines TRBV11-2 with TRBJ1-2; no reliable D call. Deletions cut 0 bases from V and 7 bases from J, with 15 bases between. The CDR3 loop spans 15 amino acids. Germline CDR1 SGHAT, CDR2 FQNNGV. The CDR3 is CASSLDPSGYGGYTF. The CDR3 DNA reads TGTGCCAGCAGCTTAGATCCCTCCGGTTATGGTGGCTACACCTTC.

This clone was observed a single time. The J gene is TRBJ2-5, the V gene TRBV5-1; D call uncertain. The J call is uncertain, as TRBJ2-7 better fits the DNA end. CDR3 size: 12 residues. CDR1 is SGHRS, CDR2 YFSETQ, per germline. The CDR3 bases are TGCGCCAGCAGCTTGTATAACTACGAGCAGTACTTC. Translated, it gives CASSLYNYEQYF.

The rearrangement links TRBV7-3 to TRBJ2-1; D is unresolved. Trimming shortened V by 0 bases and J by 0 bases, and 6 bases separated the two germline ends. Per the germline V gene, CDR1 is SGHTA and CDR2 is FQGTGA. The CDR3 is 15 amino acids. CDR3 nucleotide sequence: TGTGCCAGCAGCTTAACGCCTAGCTCCTACAATGAGCAGTTCTTC. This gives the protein CASSLTPSSYNEQFF.

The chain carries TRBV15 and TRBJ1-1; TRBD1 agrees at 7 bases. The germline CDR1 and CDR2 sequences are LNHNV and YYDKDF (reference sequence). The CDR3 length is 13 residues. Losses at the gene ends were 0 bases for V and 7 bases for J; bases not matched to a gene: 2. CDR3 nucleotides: TGTGCCACCAGCAGAGAACAGGGGTTTGAAGCTTTCTTT. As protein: CATSREQGFEAFF.

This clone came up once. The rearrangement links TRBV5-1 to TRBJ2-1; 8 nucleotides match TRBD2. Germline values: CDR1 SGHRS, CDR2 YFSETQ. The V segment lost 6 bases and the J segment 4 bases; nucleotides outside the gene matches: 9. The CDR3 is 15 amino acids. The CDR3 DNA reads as TGCGCCAGCACTGCCGGGACTAGGGTATACAATGAGCAGTTCTTC. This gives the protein CASTAGTRVYNEQFF.

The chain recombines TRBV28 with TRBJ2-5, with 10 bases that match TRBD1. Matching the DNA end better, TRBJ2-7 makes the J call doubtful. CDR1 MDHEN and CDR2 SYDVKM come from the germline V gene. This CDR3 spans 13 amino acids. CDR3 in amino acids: CATRTGGAYEQYF. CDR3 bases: TGTGCCACCCGGACAGGGGGGGCCTACGAGCAGTACTTC.

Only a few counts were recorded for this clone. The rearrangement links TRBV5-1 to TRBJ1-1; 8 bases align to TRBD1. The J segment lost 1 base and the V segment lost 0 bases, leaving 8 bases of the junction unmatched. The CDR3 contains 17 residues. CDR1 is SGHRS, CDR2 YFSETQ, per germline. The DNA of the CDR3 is TGCGCCAGCAGCTTGGTCGCAGGGGGCGCCGGGAACACTGAAGCTTTCTTT. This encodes CASSLVAGGAGNTEAFF.

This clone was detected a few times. The CDR3 DNA sequence: TGTGCCAGCAGTGTGGTCAAACCGGGACAGGGGGCAACTGAAGCTTTCTTT. Translation gives CASSVVKPGQGATEAFF. The J gene is TRBJ1-1, the V gene TRBV6-1, with 12 bases identical to TRBD1. The length of the CDR3 is 17 residues. Germline V lookup: CDR1 MNHNS, CDR2 SASEGT. After removal of 4 bases from V and 5 bases from J, the junction contained 11 bases not matched to a gene.

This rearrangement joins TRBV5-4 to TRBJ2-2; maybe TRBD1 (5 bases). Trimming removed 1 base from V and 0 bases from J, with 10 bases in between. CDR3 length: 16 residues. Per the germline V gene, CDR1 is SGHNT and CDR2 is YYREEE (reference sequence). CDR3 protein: CASSLFRTTNTGELFF. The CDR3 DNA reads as TGTGCCAGCAGCTTGTTCAGGACAACGAACACCGGGGAGCTGTTTTTT.

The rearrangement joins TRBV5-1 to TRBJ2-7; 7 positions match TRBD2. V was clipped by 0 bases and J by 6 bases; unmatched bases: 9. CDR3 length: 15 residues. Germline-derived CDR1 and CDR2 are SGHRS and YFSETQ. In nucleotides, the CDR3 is TGCGCCAGCAGCTTGGGTAGTAGCGGGCCGGTCGAGCAGTACTTC. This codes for CASSLGSSGPVEQYF.

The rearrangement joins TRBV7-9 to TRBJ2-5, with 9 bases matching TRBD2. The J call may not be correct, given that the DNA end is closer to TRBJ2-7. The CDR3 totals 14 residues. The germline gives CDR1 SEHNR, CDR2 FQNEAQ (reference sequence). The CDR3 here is CASDSGSLPYEQYF. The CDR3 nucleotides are TGTGCCAGCGATAGCGGGAGCCTCCCTTACGAGCAGTACTTC.

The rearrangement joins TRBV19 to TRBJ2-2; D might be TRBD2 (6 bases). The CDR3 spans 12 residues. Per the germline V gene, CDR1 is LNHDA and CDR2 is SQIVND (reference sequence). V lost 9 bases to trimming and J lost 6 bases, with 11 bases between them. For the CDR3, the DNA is TGTGCCAGCCGGGAGACTTCCGGGGAGCTGTTTTTT. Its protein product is CASRETSGELFF. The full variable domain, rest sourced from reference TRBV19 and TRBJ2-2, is DGGITQSPKYLFRKEGQNVTLSCEQNLNHDAMYWYRQDPGQGLRLIYYSQIVNDFQKGDIAEGYSVSREKKESFPLTVTSAQKNPTAFYLCASRETSGELFFGEGSRLTVL.

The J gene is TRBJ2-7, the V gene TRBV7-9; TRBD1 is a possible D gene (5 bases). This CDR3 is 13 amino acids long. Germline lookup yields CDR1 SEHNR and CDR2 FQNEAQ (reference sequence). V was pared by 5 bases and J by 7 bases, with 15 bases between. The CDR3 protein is CASSPAAGWEQYF. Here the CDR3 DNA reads TGTGCCAGCAGCCCGGCGGCAGGGTGGGAGCAGTACTTC.

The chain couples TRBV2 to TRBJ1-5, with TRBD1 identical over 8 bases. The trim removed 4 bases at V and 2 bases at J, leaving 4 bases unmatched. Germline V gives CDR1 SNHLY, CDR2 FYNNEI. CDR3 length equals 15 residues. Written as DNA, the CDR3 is TGTGCCAGCAGTGTAAGGGGACAGGGCAATCAGCCCCAGCATTTT. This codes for CASSVRGQGNQPQHF.

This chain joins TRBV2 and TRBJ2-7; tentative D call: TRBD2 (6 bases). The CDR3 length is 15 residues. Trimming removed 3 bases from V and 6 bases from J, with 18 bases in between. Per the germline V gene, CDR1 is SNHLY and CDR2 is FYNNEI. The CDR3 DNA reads TGTGCCAGCAGTGAGCCCGGGTTGCGGGGCGGCGAGCAGTACTTC. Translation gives CASSEPGLRGGEQYF.

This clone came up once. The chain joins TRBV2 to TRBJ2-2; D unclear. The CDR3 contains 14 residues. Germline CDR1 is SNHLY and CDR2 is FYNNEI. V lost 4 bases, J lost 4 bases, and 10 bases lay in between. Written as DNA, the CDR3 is TGTGCCAGCAGTGTGGCGGAATCCACCGGGGAGCTGTTTTTT. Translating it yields CASSVAESTGELFF.

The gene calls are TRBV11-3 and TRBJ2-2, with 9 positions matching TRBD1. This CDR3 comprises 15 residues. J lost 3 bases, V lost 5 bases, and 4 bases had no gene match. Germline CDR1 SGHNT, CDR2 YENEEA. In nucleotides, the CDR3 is TGTGCCAGCAGCCCGGGACAGGGAGACACCGGGGAGCTGTTTTTT. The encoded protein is CASSPGQGDTGELFF.

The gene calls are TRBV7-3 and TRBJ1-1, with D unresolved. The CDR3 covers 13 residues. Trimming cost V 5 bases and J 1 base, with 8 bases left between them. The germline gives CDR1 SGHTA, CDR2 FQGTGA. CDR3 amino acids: CASSQQKNTEAFF. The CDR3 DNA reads TGTGCCAGCAGCCAACAGAAGAACACTGAAGCTTTCTTT.

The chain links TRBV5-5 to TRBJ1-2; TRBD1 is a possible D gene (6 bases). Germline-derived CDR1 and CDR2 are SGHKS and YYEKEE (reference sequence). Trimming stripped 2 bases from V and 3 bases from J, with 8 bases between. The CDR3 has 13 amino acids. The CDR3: CASSLRTDYGYTF. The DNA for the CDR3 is TGTGCCAGCAGCTTAAGGACAGACTATGGCTACACCTTC.

The CDR3: CASSSTALAETQYF. The DNA of the CDR3 is TGTGCCAGCAGTTCCACAGCGCTAGCAGAGACCCAGTACTTC. The chain recombines TRBV28 with TRBJ2-5, with D tentatively TRBD2 (5 bases). Between the trimmed V and J ends, which lost 4 bases and 4 bases, there was a span of 13 bases. Germline V gene data show CDR1 as MDHEN and CDR2 as SYDVKM. The CDR3 covers 14 residues.

The CDR3, as DNA: TGTGCCAGCTCACCAGATGCGGGCGAGCAGTACTTC. Protein sequence: CASSPDAGEQYF. The chain employs TRBV18 and TRBJ2-7, with TRBD2 as a possible D gene (5 bases). The CDR3 totals 12 residues. CDR1 KGHSH and CDR2 LQKENI come from the germline V gene. V was cut by 2 bases and J by 6 bases, with 8 bases left in between.

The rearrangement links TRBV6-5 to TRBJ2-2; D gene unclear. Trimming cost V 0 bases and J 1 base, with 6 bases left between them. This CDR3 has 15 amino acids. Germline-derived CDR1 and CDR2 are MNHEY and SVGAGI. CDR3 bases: TGTGCCAGCAGTTACTCGGTAGAGAACACCGGGGAGCTGTTTTTT. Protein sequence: CASSYSVENTGELFF.

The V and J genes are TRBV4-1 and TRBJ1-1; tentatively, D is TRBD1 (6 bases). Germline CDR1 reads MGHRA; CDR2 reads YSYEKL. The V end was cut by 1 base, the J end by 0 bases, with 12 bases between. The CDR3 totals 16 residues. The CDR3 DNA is TGCGCCAGCAGCCAAGTGCCGACAGGCGTGAACACTGAAGCTTTCTTT. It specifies CASSQVPTGVNTEAFF.